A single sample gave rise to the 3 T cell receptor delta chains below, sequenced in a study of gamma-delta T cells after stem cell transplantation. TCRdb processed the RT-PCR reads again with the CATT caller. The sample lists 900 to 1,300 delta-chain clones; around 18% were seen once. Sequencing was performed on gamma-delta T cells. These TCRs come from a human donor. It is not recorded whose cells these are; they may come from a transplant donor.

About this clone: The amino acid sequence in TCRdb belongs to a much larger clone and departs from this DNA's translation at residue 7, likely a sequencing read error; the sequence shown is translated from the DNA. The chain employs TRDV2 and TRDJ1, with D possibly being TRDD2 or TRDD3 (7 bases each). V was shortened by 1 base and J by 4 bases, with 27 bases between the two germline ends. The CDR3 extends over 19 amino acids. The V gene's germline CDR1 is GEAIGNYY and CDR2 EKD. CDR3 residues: CACDTACFPTGAYGDKLIF. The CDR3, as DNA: TGTGCCTGTGACACGGCGTGCTTTCCTACTGGGGCTTATGGCGATAAACTCATCTTT.

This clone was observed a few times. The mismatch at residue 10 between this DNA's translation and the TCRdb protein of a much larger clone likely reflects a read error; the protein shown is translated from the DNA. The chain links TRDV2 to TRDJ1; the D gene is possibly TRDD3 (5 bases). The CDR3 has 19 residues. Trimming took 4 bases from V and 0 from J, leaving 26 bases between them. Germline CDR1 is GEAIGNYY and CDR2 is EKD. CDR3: CACEILTRRVYEDTDKLIF. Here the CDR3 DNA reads TGTGCCTGTGAGATTCTTACGAGGAGGGTATACGAGGACACCGATAAACTCATCTTT.

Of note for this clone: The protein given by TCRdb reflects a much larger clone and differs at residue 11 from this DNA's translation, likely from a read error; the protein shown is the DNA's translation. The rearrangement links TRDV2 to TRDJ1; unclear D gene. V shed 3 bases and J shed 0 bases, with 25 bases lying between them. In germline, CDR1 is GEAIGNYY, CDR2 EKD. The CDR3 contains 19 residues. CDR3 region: CACDPLELEWRLDTDKLIF. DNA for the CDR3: TGTGCCTGTGACCCCCTCGAATTAGAGTGGAGGTTGGACACCGATAAACTCATCTTT.